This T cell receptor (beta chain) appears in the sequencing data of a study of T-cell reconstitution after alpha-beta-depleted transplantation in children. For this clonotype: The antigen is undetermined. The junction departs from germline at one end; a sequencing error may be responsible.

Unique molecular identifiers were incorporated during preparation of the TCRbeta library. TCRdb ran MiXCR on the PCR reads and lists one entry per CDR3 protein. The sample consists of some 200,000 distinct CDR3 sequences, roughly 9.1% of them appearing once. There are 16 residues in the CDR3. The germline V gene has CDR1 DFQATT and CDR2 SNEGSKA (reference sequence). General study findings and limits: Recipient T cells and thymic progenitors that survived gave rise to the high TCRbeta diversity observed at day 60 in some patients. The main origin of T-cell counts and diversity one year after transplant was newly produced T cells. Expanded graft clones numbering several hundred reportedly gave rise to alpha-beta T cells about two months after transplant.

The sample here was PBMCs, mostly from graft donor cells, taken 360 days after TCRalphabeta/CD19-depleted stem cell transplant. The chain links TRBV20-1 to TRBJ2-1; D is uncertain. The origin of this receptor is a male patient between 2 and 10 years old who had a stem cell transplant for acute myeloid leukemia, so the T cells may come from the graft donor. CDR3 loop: CCAPQLGPSSYNEQFF. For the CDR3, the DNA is TGCTGTGCTCCACAATTGGGCCCGAGCTCCTACAATGAGCAGTTCTTC.